Listed below are T cell receptor beta chains from one sample, sequenced in a study of glioma-infiltrating T cells after dendritic cell vaccination. Generated by immunoSEQ multiplex PCR, the TCRdb table keeps only in-frame clones and is missing some. This sample has more than 95,000 clones, with roughly 89% found just once. The sample here was blood, taken after dendritic cell vaccination. Receptors were obtained from a human donor with glioblastoma. Both conserved end residues are trimmed from each CDR3.

j_call: TRBJ2-2
v_call: TRBV19
cdr3_aa: ASSPRRGRHTGELF

j_call: TRBJ1-5
v_call: TRBV7-3
cdr3_aa: ASSPHPTGSNQPQH

j_call: TRBJ2-1
v_call: TRBV6-1
cdr3_aa: ASGRDRALNEQF

j_call: TRBJ2-1
v_call: TRBV27
cdr3_aa: ASSLGLADGDEQF

j_call: TRBJ1-1
v_call: TRBV6-1
cdr3_aa: VSRFEMGLGAEAF

j_call: TRBJ2-3
v_call: TRBV5-1
cdr3_aa: ASSPLAGAPDTQY

j_call: TRBJ2-7
v_call: TRBV6-1
cdr3_aa: ASSGGQGRSYEQY

j_call: TRBJ2-7
v_call: TRBV2
cdr3_aa: ASSKRWGTESTEQY

j_call: TRBJ2-3
v_call: TRBV10-3
cdr3_aa: AIRGTSGSSTDTQY

j_call: TRBJ1-2
v_call: TRBV4-1
cdr3_aa: ASSQERGTGYGYT

j_call: TRBJ2-3
v_call: TRBV5-6
cdr3_aa: ASSGDGLITDTQY

j_call: TRBJ2-7
v_call: TRBV5-6
cdr3_aa: ASSGRTTFSYEQY

j_call: TRBJ1-2
v_call: TRBV6-6
cdr3_aa: ASSPDSNYGYT

j_call: TRBJ1-2
v_call: TRBV11-3
cdr3_aa: ASSLGLGGIYGYT

j_call: TRBJ1-4
v_call: TRBV30
cdr3_aa: AWSATAGGELF

j_call: TRBJ2-7
v_call: TRBV5-1
cdr3_aa: ASSLGVSYEQY

j_call: TRBJ2-1
v_call: TRBV2
cdr3_aa: ASKAWQDYNEQF

j_call: TRBJ2-5
v_call: TRBV27
cdr3_aa: ASSLGLAGGETQY

j_call: TRBJ2-3
v_call: TRBV11-3
cdr3_aa: ASSHRGTDTQY

j_call: TRBJ2-2
v_call: TRBV9
cdr3_aa: ASSIRTGKGAGELF